These 15 T cell receptor beta chains share one sample of origin, sequenced in a study of CD8 T cells in ankylosing spondylitis. MiXCR, run by TCRdb on the 5' RACE reads, gives a single entry per CDR3 protein. The table lists around 140,000 distinct CDR3 sequences, 17% of them singletons. Study-level results: About 8 highly homologous variants made up a TCR beta motif, and this motif appeared characteristic of ankylosing spondylitis blood.

For these TCRs, the target antigens are not known. Material for sequencing was blood, either unsorted or a sorted T cell fraction (not recorded which). These receptors were taken from a male donor with ankylosing spondylitis.

This chain connects TRBV28 to TRBJ2-1, with D maybe TRBD1 (6 bases). Germline-derived CDR1 and CDR2 are MDHEN and SYDVKM. CDR3 length equals 15 residues. Trimming removed 4 bases at V and 8 bases at J, with 18 bases between. The CDR3: CASSSGSHRVYEQFF. The CDR3 DNA is TGTGCCAGCAGTTCAGGAAGCCACAGGGTATATGAGCAGTTCTTC. Full variable domain (rest looked up from reference TRBV28 and TRBJ2-1): DVKVTQSSRYLVKRTGEKVFLECVQDMDHENMFWYRQDPGLGLRLIYFSYDVKMKEKGDIPEGYSVSREKKERFSLILESASTNQTSMYLCASSSGSHRVYEQFFGPGTRLTVL.

This clonotype was seen a handful of times. The V and J genes are TRBV29-1 and TRBJ1-2; D is unresolved. Germline V lookup: CDR1 SQVTM, CDR2 ANQGSEA. The length of the CDR3 is 13 residues. V lost 0 bases, J lost 8 bases, and 13 bases lay in between. The CDR3 loop reads CSVEEWVTEGYTF. The CDR3 bases are TGCAGCGTTGAAGAATGGGTAACGGAAGGCTACACCTTC.

This chain uses TRBV20-1 with TRBJ2-1, with a tentative D call TRBD1 (5 bases). The CDR3 is made up of 13 amino acids. Germline-derived CDR1 and CDR2 are DFQATT and SNEGSKA (reference sequence). The germline V and J ends were trimmed by 1 base and 1 base, with 5 bases remaining between them. CDR3 DNA sequence: TGCAGTGCTAGAGCAGGGTCCTACAATGAGCAGTTCTTC. Translation gives CSARAGSYNEQFF.

The rearrangement joins TRBV7-8 to TRBJ1-2; D call uncertain. Germline V gene lookup returns CDR1 SGHVS and CDR2 FQNEAQ. CDR3 length: 15 residues. V lost 2 bases and J lost 2, with 12 bases in between. The CDR3: CASSLTQSMNYGYTF. The CDR3 DNA is TGTGCCAGCAGCTTAACACAGTCCATGAACTATGGCTACACCTTC.

The chain employs TRBV4-2 and TRBJ1-4, with D possibly matching TRBD1 (5 bases). From germline, CDR1 is LGHNA and CDR2 YNFKEQ. The CDR3 contains 14 residues. Trimming pared 0 bases from V and 10 bases from J, leaving 12 bases between. CDR3 protein: CASSQETGQGKLFF. The CDR3 DNA is TGTGCCAGCAGCCAAGAGACCGGGCAGGGAAAACTGTTTTTT.

This clonotype has a count of ten or more. This chain connects TRBV29-1 to TRBJ2-4; tentative D call: TRBD1 (6 bases). This CDR3 is built from 11 residues. CDR1 and CDR2 (germline): SQVTM, ANQGSEA. V lost 4 bases to trimming and J lost 9 bases, with 10 bases between them. CDR3 residues: CSVVDSGIQYF. CDR3 in DNA: TGCAGCGTTGTGGACAGTGGCATTCAGTACTTC.

This clonotype appeared a few times. The CDR3 loop reads CAISPADPNTEAFF. In DNA, the CDR3 is TGTGCCATCAGTCCTGCCGACCCGAACACTGAAGCTTTCTTT. The chain uses TRBV10-3 and TRBJ1-1, with D hard to call. CDR1 is ENHRY, CDR2 SYGVKD, per germline. The CDR3 totals 14 residues. V was clipped by 5 bases and J by 1 base, with 11 bases between them.

This clonotype was seen at least ten times. The chain has TRBV12-3 or TRBV12-4 and TRBJ2-7; no clear D gene. Trimming stripped 3 bases from V and 2 bases from J, with 8 bases between. This CDR3 spans 13 amino acids. CDR3 DNA: TGTGCCAGCAGTTTTGGAGTTACCTACGAGCAGTACTTC. Translation gives CASSFGVTYEQYF.

The gene calls are TRBV7-9 and TRBJ1-2; 8 bases align to TRBD1. In germline, CDR1 is SEHNR, CDR2 FQNEAQ (reference sequence). CDR3 length equals 17 residues. J lost 4 bases, V lost 1 base, and 11 bases had no gene match. CDR3 bases: TGTGCCAGCAGCTTAGAGTGGGGCCGTGGACAGGGCTATGGCTACACCTTC. Amino acid sequence: CASSLEWGRGQGYGYTF.

The chain has TRBV5-1 and TRBJ2-7; D is possibly TRBD1 (5 bases). CDR3 length: 18 residues. Trimming cost V 5 bases and J 4 bases, with 28 bases left between them. Germline values: CDR1 SGHRS, CDR2 YFSETQ. This CDR3 is CASRWVGQVTLDGYEQYF. The CDR3 region has the DNA TGCGCCAGCAGGTGGGTCGGACAAGTCACCCTGGACGGTTACGAGCAGTACTTC.

The sample holds many counts of this clonotype. The rearrangement joins TRBV2 to TRBJ1-5, with D perhaps matching TRBD1 (5 bases). The CDR3 runs to 13 residues. The V gene's germline CDR1 is SNHLY and CDR2 FYNNEI. V lost 8 bases, J lost 7 bases, and 15 bases lay in between. The DNA for the CDR3 is TGTGCCAGCTATGGCGGGGGGGTCCAGCCCCAGCATTTT. It is translated as CASYGGGVQPQHF.

This clonotype was counted between two and nine times. The chain is built from TRBV27 and TRBJ2-7; TRBD2 agrees at 14 bases. This CDR3 comprises 19 residues. After removal of 2 bases from V and 0 bases from J, the junction contained 9 bases not matched to a gene. Germline loops: CDR1 MNHEY, CDR2 SMNVEV (reference sequence). The CDR3 nucleotides are TGTGCCAGCAGTTTAGTCGGACTAGCGGGAGGCAGGAGCTCCTACGAGCAGTACTTC. Its protein is CASSLVGLAGGRSSYEQYF.

The chain carries TRBV4-3 and TRBJ2-7, with a tentative D call TRBD2 (5 bases). The germline V and J ends were trimmed by 0 bases and 2 bases, with 11 bases remaining between them. The CDR3 length is 15 residues. Germline CDR1 and CDR2: LGHNA and YSLEER. CDR3 loop: CASSQDLAFTYEQYF. The CDR3 DNA reads TGCGCCAGCAGCCAAGATCTAGCCTTCACCTACGAGCAGTACTTC.

This clonotype was detected a few times. CDR3 protein: CASSEVVGTGGVAYNSPLHF. CDR3 nucleotides: TGTGCCAGCAGTGAAGTCGTCGGGACAGGGGGGGTCGCCTATAATTCACCCCTCCACTTT. The chain couples TRBV2 to TRBJ1-6; 11 bases are shared with TRBD1. The V segment lost 1 base and the J segment 2 bases; nucleotides outside the gene matches: 10. This CDR3 has 20 residues. The germline gives CDR1 SNHLY, CDR2 FYNNEI.

This clonotype came up a few times. This chain joins TRBV12-3 or TRBV12-4 and TRBJ1-2, with D possibly TRBD1 on 5 matching bases. V shed 8 bases and J shed 4 bases, with 8 bases lying between them. This CDR3 has 11 amino acids. The CDR3: CASGDGYGYTF. The CDR3 DNA reads as TGTGCCAGCGGGGACGGCTATGGCTACACCTTC.